The present T cell receptor (beta chain) was sequenced within a study of T-cell reconstitution after alpha-beta-depleted transplantation in children. The CDR3 runs to 15 residues. The germline V gene has CDR1 DFQATT and CDR2 SNEGSKA (reference sequence). Trimming cost V 6 bases and J 5 bases, with 22 bases left between them. The sample holds many counts of this clonotype. The authors prepared the TCRbeta library with unique molecular identifiers. TCRdb passed the PCR reads through MiXCR, listing each CDR3 protein once. Seen here are 150,000 to 250,000 distinct CDR3 sequences, about 14% observed once, and the top ten hold approximately 13%.

The TCR sequence derives from a human donor who donated a stem cell graft to a child with acute lymphoblastic leukemia. This sample comprised PBMCs from the stem cell graft donor, obtained from the stem cell graft. The V and J genes are TRBV20-1 and TRBJ1-2; the D gene is possibly TRBD1 (5 bases). The CDR3 is CSAPGGGKGRYGYTF. The DNA of the CDR3 is TGCAGTGCGCCGGGGGGTGGGAAAGGGCGTTATGGCTACACCTTC.